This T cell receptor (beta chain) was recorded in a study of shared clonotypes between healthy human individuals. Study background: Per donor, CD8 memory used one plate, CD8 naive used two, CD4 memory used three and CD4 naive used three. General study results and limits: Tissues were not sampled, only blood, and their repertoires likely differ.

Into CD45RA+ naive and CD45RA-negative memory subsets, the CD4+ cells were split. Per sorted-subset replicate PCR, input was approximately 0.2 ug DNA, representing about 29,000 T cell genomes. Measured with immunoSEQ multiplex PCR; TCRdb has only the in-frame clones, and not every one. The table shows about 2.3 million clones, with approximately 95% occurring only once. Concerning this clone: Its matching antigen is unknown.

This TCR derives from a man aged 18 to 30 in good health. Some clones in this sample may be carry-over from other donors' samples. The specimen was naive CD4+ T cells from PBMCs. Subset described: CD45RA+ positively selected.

The CDR3 coding sequence is TGTGCCAGCTGCCTGAGGGGCGGCAAAAACATTCAGTACTTC. As protein: CASCLRGGKNIQYF. The chain employs TRBV11-3 and TRBJ2-4, with D tentatively TRBD1 or TRBD2 (5 bases each). The CDR3 is made up of 14 amino acids. Germline V gene lookup returns CDR1 SGHNT and CDR2 YENEEA. V gave up 8 bases and J gave up 3 bases, with 14 bases separating them.